This T cell receptor beta chain stems from a study of T cells after yellow fever vaccination. TCRdb processed the 5' RACE reads anew with MiXCR; each CDR3 protein has one entry. The table records under 100,000 distinct CDR3 sequences, about 5.8% of them present only once. Broader study findings: Weaker, the secondary response had a peak occurring faster, on day 5 versus 15.

Remarks on this clonotype: Its antigen is as yet unknown. The junction differs from germline at one of its ends, possibly a read error.

The CDR3 spans 10 residues. In germline, CDR1 is DFQATT, CDR2 SNEGSKA (reference sequence). This specimen consisted of CD8+ T cells sorted from PBMCs, obtained 10 days after the yellow fever booster vaccination. This chain connects TRBV20-1 to TRBJ1-1; TRBD1 is a possible D gene (6 bases). This sequence was found in a young man who received the YFV17D yellow fever vaccine. Here the CDR3 reads CSALKGGTLF. DNA for the CDR3: TGCAGTGCTCTCAAGGGGGGCACCCTCTTT.